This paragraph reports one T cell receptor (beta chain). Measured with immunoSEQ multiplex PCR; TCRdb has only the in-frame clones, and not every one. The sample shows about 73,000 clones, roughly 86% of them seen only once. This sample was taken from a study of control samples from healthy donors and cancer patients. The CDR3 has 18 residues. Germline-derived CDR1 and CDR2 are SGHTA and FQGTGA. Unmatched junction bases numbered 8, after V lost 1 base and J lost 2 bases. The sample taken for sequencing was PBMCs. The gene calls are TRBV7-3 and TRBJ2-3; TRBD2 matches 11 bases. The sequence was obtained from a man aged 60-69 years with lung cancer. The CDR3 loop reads CASSLRTSGGPFTDTQYF. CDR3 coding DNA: TGTGCCAGCAGCTTAAGAACTAGCGGGGGACCGTTCACAGATACGCAGTATTTT.